This T cell receptor (beta chain) was sequenced during a study of cytomegalovirus exposure and HLA in healthy donors. Study-level points and caveats: Most CMV-associated TCR beta chains appeared HLA-restricted in a later analysis. When a later analysis was performed, an Asian-associated ancestry cluster reportedly had fewer N-insertions than the roughly 700-donor mean.

Unrecorded immune exposures were likely, despite nominal health at sampling. CDR1 ENHRY and CDR2 SYGVKD come from the germline V gene. This CDR3 is built from 14 residues. V was cut by 6 bases and J by 0 bases, with 9 bases left in between. Concerning this clone itself: Its antigen is unidentified.

PCR employed 60 Vbeta and 13 Jbeta primers. The assay was immunoSEQ multiplex PCR, and TCRdb's table has in-frame clones only and misses some. The sample lists approximately 180,000 clones, around 80% occurring once. The receptor's source is a woman aged 55-70 years in good health and CMV-seropositive. Sequenced sample: PBMCs. V usage is TRBV10-3 and J usage is TRBJ1-3; D is unresolved. CDR3 sequence reads: CAISADNSGNTIYF. The CDR3 nucleotides read TGTGCCATCAGCGCTGACAACTCTGGAAACACCATATATTTT.